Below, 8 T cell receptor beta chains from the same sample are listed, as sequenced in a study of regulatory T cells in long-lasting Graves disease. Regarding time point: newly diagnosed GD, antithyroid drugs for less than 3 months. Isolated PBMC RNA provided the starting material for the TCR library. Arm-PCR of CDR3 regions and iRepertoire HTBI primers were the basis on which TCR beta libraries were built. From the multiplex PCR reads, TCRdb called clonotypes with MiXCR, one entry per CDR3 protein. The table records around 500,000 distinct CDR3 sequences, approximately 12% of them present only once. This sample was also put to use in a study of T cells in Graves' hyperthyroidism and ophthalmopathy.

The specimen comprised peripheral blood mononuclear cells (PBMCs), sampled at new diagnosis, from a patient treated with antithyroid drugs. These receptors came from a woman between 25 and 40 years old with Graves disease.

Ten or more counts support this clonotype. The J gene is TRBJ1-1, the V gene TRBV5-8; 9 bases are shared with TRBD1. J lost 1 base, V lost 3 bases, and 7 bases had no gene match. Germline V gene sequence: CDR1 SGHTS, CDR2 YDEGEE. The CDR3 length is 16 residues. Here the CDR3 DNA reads TGTGCCAGCAGCTACGGGACAGGGAATTCGAACACTGAAGCTTTCTTT. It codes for CASSYGTGNSNTEAFF. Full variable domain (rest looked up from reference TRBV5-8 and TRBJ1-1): EAGVTQSPTHLIKTRGQQATLRCSPISGHTSVYWYQQALGLGLQFLLWYDEGEERNRGNFPPRFSGRQFPNYSSELNVNALELEDSALYLCASSYGTGNSNTEAFFGQGTRLTVV.

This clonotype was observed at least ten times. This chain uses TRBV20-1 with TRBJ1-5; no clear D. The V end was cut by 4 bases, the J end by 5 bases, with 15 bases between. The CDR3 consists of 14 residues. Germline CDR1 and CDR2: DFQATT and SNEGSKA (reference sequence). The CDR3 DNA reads TGCAGTGCTACGGCAGGTATCCTTCATCAGCCCCAGCATTTT. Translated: CSATAGILHQPQHF.

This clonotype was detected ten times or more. The CDR3 is CASSLHRGSYNEQFF. CDR3 nucleotides: TGTGCCAGCAGCTTGCACAGGGGCTCCTACAATGAGCAGTTCTTC. The rearrangement joins TRBV7-3 to TRBJ2-1; 7 positions agree with TRBD1. From germline, CDR1 is SGHTA and CDR2 FQGTGA. The CDR3 is 15 residues long. Trimming at V came to 3 bases and at J to 0 bases, leaving 2 bases not matched to a gene.

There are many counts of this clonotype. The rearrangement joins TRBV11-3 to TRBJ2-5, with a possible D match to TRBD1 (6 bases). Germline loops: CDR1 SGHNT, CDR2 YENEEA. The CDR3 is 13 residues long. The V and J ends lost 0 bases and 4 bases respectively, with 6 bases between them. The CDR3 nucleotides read TGTGCCAGCAGCTTAGAAGGGGGAGAGACCCAGTACTTC. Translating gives CASSLEGGETQYF.

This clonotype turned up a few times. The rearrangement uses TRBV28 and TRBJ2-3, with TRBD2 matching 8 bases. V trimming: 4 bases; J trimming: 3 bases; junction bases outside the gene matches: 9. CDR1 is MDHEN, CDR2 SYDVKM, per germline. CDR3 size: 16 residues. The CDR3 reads CASSWQGTRLTDTQYF. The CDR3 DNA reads TGTGCCAGCAGTTGGCAGGGGACTAGACTTACAGATACGCAGTATTTT.

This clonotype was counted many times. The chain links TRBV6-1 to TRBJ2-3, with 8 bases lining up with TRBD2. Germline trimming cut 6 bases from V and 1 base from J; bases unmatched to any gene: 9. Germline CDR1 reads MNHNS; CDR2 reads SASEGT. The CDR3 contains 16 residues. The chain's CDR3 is CASRRQAGVGTDTQYF. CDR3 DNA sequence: TGTGCCAGCAGGAGACAAGCGGGAGTTGGCACAGATACGCAGTATTTT.

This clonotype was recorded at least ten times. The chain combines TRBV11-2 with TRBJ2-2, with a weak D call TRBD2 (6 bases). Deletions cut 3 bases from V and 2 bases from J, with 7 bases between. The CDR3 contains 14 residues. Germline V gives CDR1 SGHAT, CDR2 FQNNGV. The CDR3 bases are TGTGCCAGCAGCTTTGCGGGAAACACCGGGGAGCTGTTTTTT. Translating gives CASSFAGNTGELFF.

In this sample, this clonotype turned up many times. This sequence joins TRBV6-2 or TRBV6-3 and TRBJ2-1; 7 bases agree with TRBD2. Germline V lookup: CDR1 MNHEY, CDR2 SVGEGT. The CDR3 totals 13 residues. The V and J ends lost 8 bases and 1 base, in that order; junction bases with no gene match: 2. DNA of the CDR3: TGTGCCAGCGAGCGGGAATCCTACAATGAGCAGTTCTTC. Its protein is CASERESYNEQFF.